This T cell receptor beta chain was recovered during a study of monozygotic twins with inflammatory bowel disease. Per the germline V gene, CDR1 is SGHRS and CDR2 is YFSETQ. The CDR3 spans 17 residues. The quantity of total RNA per TCR library was 3500 ng. TCRdb reprocessed the 5' RACE reads; each CDR3 protein has one entry and no DNA is given. The repertoire shows under 150,000 distinct CDR3 sequences; the top ten hold under 2.5%. The origin of this receptor is a human donor with ulcerative colitis or Crohn's disease, or a healthy co-twin of an affected twin (not recorded which). The material sequenced was blood. This chain uses TRBV5-1 with TRBJ1-5; the TCRdb call, TRBD1, lacks DNA for checking. This chain's CDR3 is CASSLGVGGPGTQPQHF. The variable domain in full, completed from reference TRBV5-1 and TRBJ1-5, reads KAGVTQTPRYLIKTRGQQVTLSCSPISGHRSVSWYQQTPGQGLQFLFEYFSETQRNKGNFPGRFSGRQFSNSRSEMNVSTLELGDSALYLCASSLGVGGPGTQPQHFGDGTRLSIL.